This is a list of T cell receptor beta chains from one sample in a study of blood T cell repertoires in COVID-19. Repertoires were generated with immunoSEQ multiplex PCR, while TCRdb's copy carries only in-frame clones and drops some. The data contain 200,000 to 250,000 clones, roughly 90% of them seen just once; the ten biggest clones take up approximately 2.6%. What was sequenced was peripheral blood. The receptors stem from a woman aged 55-69 years with acute or convalescent COVID-19. CDR3s include the opening cysteine and the closing phenylalanine or tryptophan. The order of the fields is V gene, D gene, J gene, clone size, CDR3 DNA, CDR3 protein. A D gene is named only where the DNA matches it firmly. Clone size is given for some rows only: seen once, a few or many times, or a class if the clone is expanded.

v_call: TRBV30
d_call: TRBD2
j_call: TRBJ2-3
clone_size: -
cdr3_nt: TGTGCCTGGAGTGCGGATAGCGGGGGGGCTACAGATACGCAGTATTTT
cdr3_aa: CAWSADSGGATDTQYF

v_call: TRBV3-1/TRBV3-2
d_call: -
j_call: TRBJ2-3
clone_size: -
cdr3_nt: TGTGCCAGCAGCCAATCCCTTCGGGTCCTCACAGATACGCAGTATTTT
cdr3_aa: CASSQSLRVLTDTQYF

v_call: TRBV12-5
d_call: -
j_call: TRBJ2-3
clone_size: -
cdr3_nt: TGTGCTAGTGGTTTGTTCGGGGATACGCAGTATTTT
cdr3_aa: CASGLFGDTQYF

v_call: TRBV19
d_call: TRBD1
j_call: TRBJ1-6
clone_size: -
cdr3_nt: TGTGCCAGTAGTATGGAGGGGACAGTTCTCGGGAATTCACCCCTCCACTTT
cdr3_aa: CASSMEGTVLGNSPLHF

v_call: TRBV6-1
d_call: TRBD1
j_call: TRBJ1-3
clone_size: -
cdr3_nt: TGTGCCAGCAGTGGCCGGGACAGGGTCTCTGGAAACACCATATATTTT
cdr3_aa: CASSGRDRVSGNTIYF

v_call: TRBV5-1
d_call: TRBD1
j_call: TRBJ1-2
clone_size: few
cdr3_nt: TGCGCCAGCAGCTTTCCGGGACAGGGTATGGTTGGCTACACCTTC
cdr3_aa: CASSFPGQGMVGYTF

v_call: TRBV3-1/TRBV3-2
d_call: TRBD1
j_call: TRBJ1-1
clone_size: -
cdr3_nt: TGTGCCAGCCGTAGTCCGAGTGGGACAGGGGGCACTGAAGCTTTCTTT
cdr3_aa: CASRSPSGTGGTEAFF

v_call: TRBV7-2
d_call: -
j_call: TRBJ1-5
clone_size: -
cdr3_nt: TGTGCCAGCAGCTTAAACAGGGTGAACAATCAGCCCCAGCATTTT
cdr3_aa: CASSLNRVNNQPQHF

v_call: TRBV20-1
d_call: -
j_call: TRBJ2-7
clone_size: -
cdr3_nt: TGCAGTGCTAGTGGGGCGCGTTACGAGCAGTACTTC
cdr3_aa: CSASGARYEQYF

v_call: TRBV24-1
d_call: -
j_call: TRBJ2-1
clone_size: many
cdr3_nt: TGTGCCACCAGTGATTTGCCCAGGGCGGGGTACAATGAGCAGTTCTTC
cdr3_aa: CATSDLPRAGYNEQFF

v_call: TRBV5-1
d_call: -
j_call: TRBJ1-4
clone_size: -
cdr3_nt: TGCGCCAGCAGCTTGTTCCAGGGGAGTGAAAAACTGTTTTTT
cdr3_aa: CASSLFQGSEKLFF

v_call: TRBV7-2
d_call: -
j_call: TRBJ1-2
clone_size: -
cdr3_nt: TGTGCCAGCAGTCAGAACAGGGACTATGGCTACACCTTC
cdr3_aa: CASSQNRDYGYTF

v_call: TRBV6-5
d_call: -
j_call: TRBJ1-5
clone_size: few
cdr3_nt: TGTGCCAGCAGTTCCTCAGGGGTGAGGAGCAATCAGCCCCAGCATTTT
cdr3_aa: CASSSSGVRSNQPQHF

v_call: TRBV2
d_call: -
j_call: TRBJ1-3
clone_size: -
cdr3_nt: TGTGCCAGCAGTGTGGAGAGCTTTGGAAACACCATATATTTT
cdr3_aa: CASSVESFGNTIYF

v_call: TRBV7-9
d_call: -
j_call: TRBJ1-1
clone_size: -
cdr3_nt: TGTGCCAGCAGCTTAGGCGCAGGGTTTGCGAACACTGAAGCTTTCTTT
cdr3_aa: CASSLGAGFANTEAFF

v_call: TRBV7-7
d_call: TRBD1
j_call: TRBJ2-5
clone_size: -
cdr3_nt: TGTGCTAGCAGCCGTGGACAGGGGACGGAAGGAGAGACCCAGTACTTC
cdr3_aa: CASSRGQGTEGETQYF

v_call: TRBV30
d_call: -
j_call: TRBJ1-2
clone_size: -
cdr3_nt: TGTGCCTGGAGTGTACTAGGAGGAGCCGGCTACACCTTC
cdr3_aa: CAWSVLGGAGYTF

v_call: TRBV11-3
d_call: TRBD2
j_call: TRBJ2-1
clone_size: -
cdr3_nt: TGTGCCAGCAGCTTAGAGGGAGCGGGAGGGAACAATGAGCAGTTCTTC
cdr3_aa: CASSLEGAGGNNEQFF

v_call: TRBV7-2
d_call: -
j_call: TRBJ2-5
clone_size: few
cdr3_nt: TGTGCCAGCAGCTTCGGGGGTGGGGAGACCCAGTACTTC
cdr3_aa: CASSFGGGETQYF

v_call: TRBV6-5
d_call: TRBD1
j_call: TRBJ1-2
clone_size: -
cdr3_nt: TGTGCCAGCAGTTACTATGGACAGGGCAAAGGGGGTGGCTACACCTTC
cdr3_aa: CASSYYGQGKGGGYTF

v_call: TRBV6-5
d_call: -
j_call: TRBJ1-2
clone_size: -
cdr3_nt: TGTGCCAGCAGTTACTCGTACGGGTATGGCTACACCTTC
cdr3_aa: CASSYSYGYGYTF

v_call: TRBV7-2
d_call: TRBD2
j_call: TRBJ2-1
clone_size: -
cdr3_nt: TGTGCCAGCAGCTTAGCGGGGTCGGGACTAGCGACCGGTGAGCAGTTCTTC
cdr3_aa: CASSLAGSGLATGEQFF

v_call: TRBV6-5
d_call: TRBD1
j_call: TRBJ1-4
clone_size: few
cdr3_nt: TGTGCCAGCAGGCGGGACAGGGGGCGCGATGAAAAACTGTTTTTT
cdr3_aa: CASRRDRGRDEKLFF

v_call: TRBV5-5
d_call: TRBD1
j_call: TRBJ2-7
clone_size: -
cdr3_nt: TGTGCCAGCAGAACGACAGGGGGCGGTGGCGAGCAGTACTTC
cdr3_aa: CASRTTGGGGEQYF

v_call: TRBV3-1/TRBV3-2
d_call: -
j_call: TRBJ1-2
clone_size: -
cdr3_nt: TGTGCCAGCAGCCAAGATAAGGGGAACTATGGCTACACCTTC
cdr3_aa: CASSQDKGNYGYTF

v_call: TRBV6-2/TRBV6-3
d_call: TRBD1
j_call: TRBJ1-2
clone_size: -
cdr3_nt: TGTGCCAGCAGTTACGGCGGACAGGGATATGGCTACACCTTC
cdr3_aa: CASSYGGQGYGYTF

v_call: TRBV3-1/TRBV3-2
d_call: -
j_call: TRBJ1-1
clone_size: -
cdr3_nt: TGTGCCAGCAGCCCACCGGCGGAGGGTTCTGAAGCTTTCTTT
cdr3_aa: CASSPPAEGSEAFF

v_call: TRBV19
d_call: -
j_call: TRBJ1-5
clone_size: -
cdr3_nt: TGTGCCAGTAGTGGTGGACTGAACAATCAGCCCCAGCATTTT
cdr3_aa: CASSGGLNNQPQHF

v_call: TRBV19
d_call: -
j_call: TRBJ2-7
clone_size: -
cdr3_nt: TGTGCCAGTAGTAGGGCGGGACAGTTGAGCTCCTACGAGCAGTACTTC
cdr3_aa: CASSRAGQLSSYEQYF

v_call: TRBV6-2/TRBV6-3
d_call: TRBD2
j_call: TRBJ2-7
clone_size: -
cdr3_nt: TGTGCCAGCAGTTACACTACCGGGGGGGCTTGGGAGCAGTACTTC
cdr3_aa: CASSYTTGGAWEQYF

v_call: TRBV18
d_call: -
j_call: TRBJ1-1
clone_size: -
cdr3_nt: TGTGCCAGCTCACCCATGGTGGGGGGTTTGAACACTGAAGCTTTCTTT
cdr3_aa: CASSPMVGGLNTEAFF